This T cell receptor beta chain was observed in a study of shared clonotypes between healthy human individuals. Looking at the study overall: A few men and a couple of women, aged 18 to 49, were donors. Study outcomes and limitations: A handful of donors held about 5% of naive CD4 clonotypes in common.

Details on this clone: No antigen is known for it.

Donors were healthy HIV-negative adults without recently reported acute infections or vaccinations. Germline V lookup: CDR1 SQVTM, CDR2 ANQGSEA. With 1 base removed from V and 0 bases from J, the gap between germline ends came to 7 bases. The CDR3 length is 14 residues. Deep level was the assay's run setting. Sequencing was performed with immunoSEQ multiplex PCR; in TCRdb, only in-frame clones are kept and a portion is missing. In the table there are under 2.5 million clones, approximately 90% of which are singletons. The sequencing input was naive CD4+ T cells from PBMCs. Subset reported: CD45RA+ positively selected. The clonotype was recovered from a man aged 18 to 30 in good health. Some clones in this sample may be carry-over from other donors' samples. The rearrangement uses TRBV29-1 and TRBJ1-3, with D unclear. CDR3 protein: CSVEGLLSGNTIYF. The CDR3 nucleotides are TGCAGCGTTGAAGGTCTGCTCTCTGGAAACACCATATATTTT. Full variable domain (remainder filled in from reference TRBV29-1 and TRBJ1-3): SAVISQKPSRDICQRGTSLTIQCQVDSQVTMMFWYRQQPGQSLTLIATANQGSEATYESGFVIDKFPISRPNLTFSTLTVSNMSPEDSSIYLCSVEGLLSGNTIYFGEGSWLTVV.